The clone carrying this T cell receptor beta chain was counted once. The sample belongs to a study of blood T cell repertoires in COVID-19. Study-wide background: Samples representing acute and convalescent COVID-19 were sourced from the United States, Italy and Spain.

This CDR3 region has 15 residues. The germline V gene has CDR1 KGHSH and CDR2 LQKENI. Trimming took off 4 bases at V and 2 bases at J, with 14 bases between the two ends. Original handling: Nucleated cell number was recorded as an estimate derived from reference gene primer amplification. Some clones are missing from TCRdb's copy, which holds only in-frame ones; the method was immunoSEQ multiplex PCR. D and trimming were read from the DNA, whereas the V and J calls and clone size are those reported in that table. The table has roughly 100,000 clones, approximately 83% seen once. The V and J genes are TRBV18 and TRBJ2-5, with D possibly TRBD2 on 6 matching bases. The clonotype was recovered from a man between 45 and 60 years old with acute or convalescent COVID-19. The sample consisted of peripheral blood. CDR3 loop: CASSLGTGRQETQYF. For the CDR3, the DNA is TGTGCCAGCTCACTCGGGACCGGGAGACAAGAGACCCAGTACTTC. Looking up the rest from reference TRBV18 and TRBJ2-5 gives the full variable domain: NAGVMQNPRHLVRRRGQEARLRCSPMKGHSHVYWYRQLPEEGLKFMVYLQKENIIDESGMPKERFSAEFPKEGPSILRIQQVVRGDSAAYFCASSLGTGRQETQYFGPGTRLLVL.